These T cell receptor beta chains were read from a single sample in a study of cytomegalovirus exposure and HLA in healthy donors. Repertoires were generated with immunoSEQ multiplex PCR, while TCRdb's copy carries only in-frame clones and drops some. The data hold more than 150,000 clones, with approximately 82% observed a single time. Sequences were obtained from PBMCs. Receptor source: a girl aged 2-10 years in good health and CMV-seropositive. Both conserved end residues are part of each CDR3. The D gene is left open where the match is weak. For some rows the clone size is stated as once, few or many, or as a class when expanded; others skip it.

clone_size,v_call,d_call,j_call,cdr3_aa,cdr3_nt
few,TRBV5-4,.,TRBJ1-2,CASSLVAAATYGYTF,TGTGCCAGCAGCTTGGTTGCTGCAGCGACCTATGGCTACACCTTC
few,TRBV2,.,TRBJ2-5,CASAVAKETQYF,TGTGCCAGCGCGGTCGCCAAAGAGACCCAGTACTTC
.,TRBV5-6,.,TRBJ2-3,CASSLAGLSTDTQYF,TGTGCCAGCAGCTTGGCGGGGTTGAGCACAGATACGCAGTATTTT
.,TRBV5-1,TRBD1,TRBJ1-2,CASSYGQGGEGYTF,TGCGCCAGCAGCTACGGACAGGGAGGTGAAGGCTACACCTTC
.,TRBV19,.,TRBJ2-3,CASSSGHNLGTDTQYF,TGTGCCAGTAGTAGTGGACACAATCTTGGCACAGATACGCAGTATTTT
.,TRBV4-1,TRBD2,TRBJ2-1,CASSQAQTSGGLNEQFF,TGCGCCAGCAGCCAAGCTCAGACTAGCGGGGGCCTCAATGAGCAGTTCTTC
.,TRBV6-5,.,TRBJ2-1,CASSYSSGSVPYEQFF,TGTGCCAGCAGTTACTCTTCTGGCTCCGTTCCCTATGAGCAGTTCTTC
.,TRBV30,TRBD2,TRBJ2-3,CAWSRLAASTDTQYF,TGTGCCTGGAGTAGACTAGCGGCCAGCACAGATACGCAGTATTTT
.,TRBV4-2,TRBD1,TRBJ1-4,CASSHPGTGNEKLFF,TGTGCCAGCAGCCATCCCGGGACAGGGAATGAAAAACTGTTTTTT
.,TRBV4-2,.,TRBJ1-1,CASSLGLGNTEAFF,TGTGCCAGCAGCCTGGGCCTGGGGAACACTGAAGCTTTCTTT
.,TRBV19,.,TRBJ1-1,CATSDGGNTEAFF,TGTGCCACCTCGGACGGAGGGAACACTGAAGCTTTCTTT
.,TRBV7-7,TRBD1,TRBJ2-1,CASSGERRDSAGYNEQFF,TGTGCTAGCAGCGGAGAAAGACGGGACAGCGCTGGCTACAATGAGCAGTTCTTC
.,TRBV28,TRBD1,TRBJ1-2,CASKGTGPPRGYTF,TGTGCCAGCAAAGGGACAGGGCCTCCGCGAGGCTACACCTTC
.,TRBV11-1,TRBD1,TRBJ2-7,CASSSVGGRHEQYF,TGTGCCAGCAGTTCCGTAGGGGGCCGACACGAGCAGTACTTC
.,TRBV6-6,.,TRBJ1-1,CASRPQGGSSEAFF,TGTGCCAGCAGACCTCAAGGGGGTAGCTCTGAAGCTTTCTTT
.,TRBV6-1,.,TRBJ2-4,CASSGTSSSGAKNIQYF,TGTGCCAGCAGTGGGACCTCGTCGTCGGGGGCCAAAAACATTCAGTACTTC